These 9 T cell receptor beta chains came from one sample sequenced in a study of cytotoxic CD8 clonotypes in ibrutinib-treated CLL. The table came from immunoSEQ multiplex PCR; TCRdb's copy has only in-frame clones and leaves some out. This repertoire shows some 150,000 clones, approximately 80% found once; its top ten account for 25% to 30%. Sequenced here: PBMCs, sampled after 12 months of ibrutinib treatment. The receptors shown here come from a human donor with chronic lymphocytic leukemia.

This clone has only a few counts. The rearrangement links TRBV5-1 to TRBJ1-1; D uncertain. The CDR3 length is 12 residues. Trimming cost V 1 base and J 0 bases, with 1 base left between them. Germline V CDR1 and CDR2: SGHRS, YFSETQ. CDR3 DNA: TGCGCCAGCAGCTTGTTGAACACTGAAGCTTTCTTT. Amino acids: CASSLLNTEAFF.

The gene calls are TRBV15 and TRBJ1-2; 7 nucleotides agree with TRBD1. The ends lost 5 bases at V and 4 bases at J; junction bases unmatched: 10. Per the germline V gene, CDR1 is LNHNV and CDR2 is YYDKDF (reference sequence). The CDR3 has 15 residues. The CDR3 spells CATSGAATGAYGYTF. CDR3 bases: TGTGCCACCAGCGGGGCGGCAACAGGGGCCTATGGCTACACCTTC. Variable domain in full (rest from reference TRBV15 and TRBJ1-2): DAMVIQNPRYQVTQFGKPVTLSCSQTLNHNVMYWYQQKSSQAPKLLFHYYDKDFNNEADTPDNFQSRRPNTSFCFLDIRSPGLGDTAMYLCATSGAATGAYGYTFGSGTRLTVV.

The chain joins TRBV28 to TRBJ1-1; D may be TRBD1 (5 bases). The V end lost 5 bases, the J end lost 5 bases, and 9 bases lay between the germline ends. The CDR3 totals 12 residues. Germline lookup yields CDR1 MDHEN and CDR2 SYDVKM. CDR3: CASSAQGTEAFF. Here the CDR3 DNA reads TGTGCCAGCAGTGCTCAGGGAACTGAAGCTTTCTTT.

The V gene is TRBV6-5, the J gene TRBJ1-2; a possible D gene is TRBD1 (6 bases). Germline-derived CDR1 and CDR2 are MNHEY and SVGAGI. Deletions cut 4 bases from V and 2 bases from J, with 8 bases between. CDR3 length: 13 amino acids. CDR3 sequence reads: CASSSGTNYGYTF. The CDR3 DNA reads TGTGCCAGCAGTTCCGGGACAAACTATGGCTACACCTTC.

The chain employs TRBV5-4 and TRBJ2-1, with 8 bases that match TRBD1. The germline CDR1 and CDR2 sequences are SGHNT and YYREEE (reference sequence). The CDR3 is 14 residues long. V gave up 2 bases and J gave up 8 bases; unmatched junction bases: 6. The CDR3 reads CASSFERQGYEQFF. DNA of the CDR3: TGTGCCAGCAGCTTTGAAAGACAGGGGTATGAGCAGTTCTTC. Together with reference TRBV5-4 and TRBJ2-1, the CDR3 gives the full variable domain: ETGVTQSPTHLIKTRGQQVTLRCSSQSGHNTVSWYQQALGQGPQFIFQYYREEENGRGNFPPRFSGLQFPNYSSELNVNALELDDSALYLCASSFERQGYEQFFGPGTRLTVL.

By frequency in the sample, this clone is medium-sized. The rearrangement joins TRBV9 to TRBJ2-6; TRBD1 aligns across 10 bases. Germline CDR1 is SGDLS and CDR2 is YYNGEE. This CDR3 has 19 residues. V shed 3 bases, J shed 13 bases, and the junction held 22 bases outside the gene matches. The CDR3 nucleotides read TGTGCCAGCAGCGCGCGACCGGGACAGGGGCCTGTCCTGCCAGGAGTCCTGACTTTC. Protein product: CASSARPGQGPVLPGVLTF.

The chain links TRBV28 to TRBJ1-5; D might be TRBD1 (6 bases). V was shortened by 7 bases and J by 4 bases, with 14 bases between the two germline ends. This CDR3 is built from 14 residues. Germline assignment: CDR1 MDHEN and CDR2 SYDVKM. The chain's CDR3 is CASTTGRGNQPQHF. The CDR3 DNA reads TGTGCCAGCACTACAGGGCGGGGGAATCAGCCCCAGCATTTT.

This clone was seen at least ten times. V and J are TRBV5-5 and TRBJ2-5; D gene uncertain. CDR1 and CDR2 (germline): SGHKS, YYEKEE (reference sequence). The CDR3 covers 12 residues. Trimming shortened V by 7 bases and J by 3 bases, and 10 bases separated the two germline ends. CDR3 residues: CASDSRKETQYF. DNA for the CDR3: TGTGCCAGCGACTCCCGCAAAGAGACCCAGTACTTC.

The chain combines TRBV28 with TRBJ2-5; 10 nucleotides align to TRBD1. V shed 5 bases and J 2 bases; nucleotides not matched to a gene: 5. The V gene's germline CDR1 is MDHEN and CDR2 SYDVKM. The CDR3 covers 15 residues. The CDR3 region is CASSTRDRGQETQYF. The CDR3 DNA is TGTGCCAGCAGTACCCGGGACAGGGGTCAAGAGACCCAGTACTTC.